The TCR beta chain under discussion was sequenced for a study of technical replicates of blood from several donors. Sequencing was performed with immunoSEQ multiplex PCR; in TCRdb, only in-frame clones are kept and a portion is missing. The sample contains under 95,000 clones, just under 95% of which appear only once. The CDR3 contains 16 residues. The germline V gene encodes CDR1 GTSNPN and CDR2 SVGIG (reference sequence). V lost 0 bases and J 5 bases, leaving 17 bases between the germline ends. This receptor was taken from a human donor in good health. The sample comprised T cells isolated from PBMCs. V gene TRBV30 combines with J gene TRBJ1-5; the D is unclear. The CDR3 nucleotides read TGTGCCTGGAGTGTATGGGGAGACATCCGGCATCAGCCCCAGCATTTT. This codes for CAWSVWGDIRHQPQHF.